The 32 T cell receptor beta chains below come from one sample, sequenced in a study of T cells in Graves' hyperthyroidism and ophthalmopathy. Amplification yielded TCR beta CDR3 regions, with RNA transcripts as the source. The HTBI primer set was used in a first-round RT-PCR of the TCR CDR3. TCRdb independently ran MiXCR on the multiplex PCR reads; one entry per CDR3 protein. The data contain about 420,000 distinct CDR3 sequences, approximately 15% of them singletons. The sequencing sample was made of blood. These TCRs come from a young woman with Graves' hyperthyroidism.

This clonotype was detected only a few times. Written as DNA, the CDR3 is TGTGCCAGCAGCGTCACAGGGGGCACGGTTGGCTATGGCTACACCTTC. Amino acid sequence: CASSVTGGTVGYGYTF. The chain is built from TRBV5-6 and TRBJ1-2; TRBD1 agrees at 9 bases. Germline V lookup: CDR1 SGHDT, CDR2 YYEEEE. This CDR3 region has 16 residues. J was trimmed by 4 bases and V by 4 bases; bases with no gene match: 11.

The table lists this clonotype with a few counts. V usage is TRBV9 and J usage is TRBJ1-4, with D possibly matching TRBD1 (5 bases). The CDR3 sequence is 16 residues long. Germline values: CDR1 SGDLS, CDR2 YYNGEE. V dropped 0 bases and J dropped 4 bases, with 13 bases sitting between them. The CDR3 spells CASSVGVDSGNEKLFF. CDR3 in DNA: TGTGCCAGCAGCGTAGGGGTCGACAGTGGTAATGAAAAACTGTTTTTT.

The gene calls are TRBV19 and TRBJ1-5, with TRBD1 identical over 7 bases. V gave up 6 bases and J gave up 4 bases; unmatched junction bases: 9. CDR3 length: 15 residues. CDR1 is LNHDA and CDR2 is SQIVND in the germline V gene (reference sequence). The CDR3 sequence is CASRPRGTENQPQHF. CDR3 nucleotides: TGTGCCAGTAGGCCACGGGGGACAGAGAATCAGCCCCAGCATTTT. Filled out from reference TRBV19 and TRBJ1-5, the complete variable domain reads DGGITQSPKYLFRKEGQNVTLSCEQNLNHDAMYWYRQDPGQGLRLIYYSQIVNDFQKGDIAEGYSVSREKKESFPLTVTSAQKNPTAFYLCASRPRGTENQPQHFGDGTRLSIL.

This clonotype has at least ten counts. This chain connects TRBV28 to TRBJ2-7; no clear D gene. Trimming left V 3 bases short and J 4 bases short, with 7 bases between. The CDR3 loop spans 12 amino acids. Germline V lookup: CDR1 MDHEN, CDR2 SYDVKM. Written as DNA, the CDR3 is TGTGCCAGCAGTTTTGGAGCTTACGAGCAGTACTTC. It specifies CASSFGAYEQYF. Based on the CDR3 plus reference TRBV28 and TRBJ2-7, the full variable domain is DVKVTQSSRYLVKRTGEKVFLECVQDMDHENMFWYRQDPGLGLRLIYFSYDVKMKEKGDIPEGYSVSREKKERFSLILESASTNQTSMYLCASSFGAYEQYFGPGTRLTVT.

To note about this clonotype: Being one base from a much bigger clone, this may be a read error. The V gene is TRBV29-1, the J gene TRBJ2-3, with D perhaps given as TRBD1 or TRBD2 (5 bases each). The V gene's germline CDR1 is SQVTM and CDR2 ANQGSEA. The length of the CDR3 is 12 residues. V lost 7 bases and J lost 2, with 10 bases in between. Here the CDR3 DNA reads TGCAGCGCCGGGGCAGCCACAGATACGCAGTATTTT. Translated, it gives CSAGAATDTQYF.

This chain joins TRBV29-1 and TRBJ2-5; no firm D call. Trimming shortened V by 5 bases and J by 1 base, and 8 bases separated the two germline ends. Germline V gene data show CDR1 as SQVTM and CDR2 as ANQGSEA. The CDR3 is 12 amino acids. This CDR3 reads CSVSLGQETQYF. The DNA for the CDR3 is TGCAGCGTTTCCCTAGGCCAAGAGACCCAGTACTTC.

In its sample, this clonotype was seen many times. The CDR3 bases are TGCAGTGCACGGGGGGGCGGTGAGCAGTTCTTC. It encodes CSARGGGEQFF. This chain uses TRBV20-1 with TRBJ2-1, with 8 positions matching TRBD2. This CDR3 is 11 amino acids long. Trimming cost V 6 bases and J 9 bases; bases outside gene matches: 4. Germline CDR1 is DFQATT and CDR2 is SNEGSKA (reference sequence).

The V and J genes are TRBV20-1 and TRBJ2-7, with D perhaps TRBD1 (5 bases). The CDR3 sequence is 16 residues long. Trimming removed 0 bases from V and 3 bases from J, with 18 bases in between. Germline CDR1 reads DFQATT; CDR2 reads SNEGSKA (reference sequence). The CDR3 DNA is TGCAGTGCTAGAGATGATTTGACAGACCTTATCTACGAGCAGTACTTC. Protein: CSARDDLTDLIYEQYF.

This clonotype was seen a handful of times. CDR3 residues: CSARASGSNEQFF. The CDR3 DNA follows: TGCAGTGCTAGAGCTAGCGGGAGTAATGAGCAGTTCTTC. This sequence joins TRBV20-1 and TRBJ2-1; TRBD2 matches 10 bases. This CDR3 is 13 amino acids long. Germline CDR1 is DFQATT and CDR2 is SNEGSKA (reference sequence). Losses at the gene ends were 1 base for V and 7 bases for J; bases not matched to a gene: 1.

In its sample, this clonotype was seen many times. V gene TRBV11-2 combines with J gene TRBJ2-3, with 7 positions matching TRBD2. Losses at the gene ends were 5 bases for V and 2 bases for J; bases not matched to a gene: 13. The CDR3 contains 17 residues. Germline lookup yields CDR1 SGHAT and CDR2 FQNNGV. Written as DNA, the CDR3 is TGTGCCAGCAGCGGGGGAGGGGAGTGGGTGTACACAGATACGCAGTATTTT. It yields the protein CASSGGGEWVYTDTQYF.

This clonotype has ten or more counts. V gene TRBV7-9 combines with J gene TRBJ2-1; the D gene could be TRBD1 or TRBD2 (5 bases each). Germline V lookup: CDR1 SEHNR, CDR2 FQNEAQ (reference sequence). Deletions cut 2 bases from V and 2 bases from J, with 10 bases between. The CDR3 contains 15 residues. The CDR3 region has the DNA TGTGCCAGCAGCTTAAGTCAGGGAGCCTACAATGAGCAGTTCTTC. Its translation: CASSLSQGAYNEQFF. Full variable domain (outside the CDR3, taken from reference TRBV7-9 and TRBJ2-1): DTGVSQNPRHKITKRGQNVTFRCDPISEHNRLYWYRQTLGQGPEFLTYFQNEAQLEKSRLLSDRFSAERPKGSFSTLEIQRTEQGDSAMYLCASSLSQGAYNEQFFGPGTRLTVL.

The chain links TRBV12-3 or TRBV12-4 to TRBJ2-1; 10 bases are a match to TRBD2. V was clipped by 3 bases and J by 8 bases; unmatched bases: 7. CDR3 size: 15 residues. CDR3 bases: TGTGCCAGCAGTTTTACCGGGACTAGCGTCCATGAGCAGTTCTTC. Protein sequence: CASSFTGTSVHEQFF.

This clonotype was picked up many times. V usage is TRBV14 and J usage is TRBJ2-5; 8 bases match TRBD2. V was clipped by 3 bases and J by 1 base; unmatched bases: 4. Germline CDR1 and CDR2: SGHDN and FVKESK. CDR3 length equals 15 residues. The CDR3 is CASSHLTSGQETQYF. In DNA form, the CDR3 reads TGTGCCAGCAGCCATCTTACTAGCGGCCAAGAGACCCAGTACTTC.

The chain is built from TRBV9 and TRBJ2-3; D is possibly TRBD2 (7 bases). The V gene lost 0 bases and the J gene lost 0 bases, with 14 bases spanning the gap. The CDR3 is made up of 17 amino acids. Germline CDR1 reads SGDLS; CDR2 reads YYNGEE. The CDR3 region is CASSVALAGASTDTQYF. CDR3 DNA sequence: TGTGCCAGCAGCGTAGCGTTGGCGGGGGCAAGCACAGATACGCAGTATTTT.

This clonotype was counted at least ten times. This sequence joins TRBV7-2 and TRBJ2-3, with no clear D. The germline V gene encodes CDR1 SGHTA and CDR2 FQGNSA. Between the trimmed V and J ends, which lost 6 bases and 5 bases, there was a span of 12 bases. The CDR3 is 13 amino acids. CDR3 bases: TGTGCCAGCAGACCCGCTGCCCGAGATACGCAGTATTTT. Its protein product is CASRPAARDTQYF.

The table lists this clonotype with many counts. The chain couples TRBV6-4 to TRBJ2-3; 12 bases map to TRBD2. CDR1 MRHNA and CDR2 SNTAGT come from the germline V gene. The CDR3 is 15 residues long. The V segment lost 4 bases and the J segment 2 bases; nucleotides outside the gene matches: 1. The DNA of the CDR3 is TGTGCCAGCAGTGGACTAGCGGGAGCCACAGATACGCAGTATTTT. Amino acids: CASSGLAGATDTQYF.

This clonotype has a count of ten or more. CDR3 region: CASSRSGQSYEQYF. The CDR3 coding sequence is TGTGCCAGCAGCCGTTCGGGACAGTCCTACGAGCAGTACTTC. The rearrangement uses TRBV7-6 and TRBJ2-7, with 7 bases fitting TRBD1. The V gene end was trimmed by 5 bases and the J gene end by 1 base; junction bases not matched to a gene: 5. The CDR3 has 14 residues. Germline V gene data show CDR1 as SGHVS and CDR2 as FNYEAQ.

This chain connects TRBV5-4 to TRBJ2-7; a possible D gene is TRBD2 (6 bases). This CDR3 is built from 17 residues. The V gene lost 4 bases and the J gene lost 0 bases, with 20 bases spanning the gap. CDR1 and CDR2 from the germline V gene are SGHNT and YYREEE (reference sequence). The CDR3 DNA follows: TGTGCCAGCAGCCAAGACCCTAGCGCACATAACTCCTACGAGCAGTACTTC. The encoded protein is CASSQDPSAHNSYEQYF.

Many counts were recorded for this clonotype. The V gene is TRBV11-2, the J gene TRBJ1-3, with D unresolved. Germline V gene data show CDR1 as SGHAT and CDR2 as FQNNGV. This CDR3 spans 17 amino acids. Trimming removed 1 base from V and 4 bases from J, with 17 bases in between. The CDR3 spells CASSLGPQGPPGNTIYF. The CDR3 nucleotides read TGTGCCAGCAGCTTAGGGCCTCAAGGGCCCCCGGGAAACACCATATATTTT.

This clonotype was picked up many times. The chain joins TRBV12-3 or TRBV12-4 to TRBJ2-5, with D possibly TRBD1 on 5 matching bases. Deletions cut 6 bases from V and 5 bases from J, with 16 bases between. This CDR3 has 14 amino acids. The CDR3 nucleotides read TGTGCCAGCAGGATCGGGCTAGGGGTCGAGACCCAGTACTTC. This sequence encodes CASRIGLGVETQYF.

This clonotype was detected many times. This sequence joins TRBV4-3 and TRBJ2-1, with 9 bases identical to TRBD2. The CDR3 runs 19 residues. Trimming removed 1 base from V and 8 bases from J; junction bases left unmatched: 18. Looked up from germline, CDR1 is LGHNA and CDR2 is YSLEER. The CDR3 is CASSQVGIDGTSHFYEQFF. CDR3 DNA sequence: TGCGCCAGCAGCCAAGTTGGTATCGACGGGACTAGCCATTTCTATGAGCAGTTCTTC.

The chain has TRBV7-9 and TRBJ2-3; TRBD2 matches at 10 bases. Looked up from germline, CDR1 is SEHNR and CDR2 is FQNEAQ (reference sequence). This CDR3 region has 15 residues. After removal of 5 bases from V and 6 bases from J, the junction contained 8 bases not matched to a gene. CDR3 bases: TGTGCCAGCAGCCCGAGGGGGACTAGCGTTGATACGCAGTATTTT. This translates into CASSPRGTSVDTQYF.

This CDR3 is CASSVDRDNEQFF. The DNA of the CDR3 is TGTGCCAGCAGTGTGGACAGAGACAATGAGCAGTTCTTC. This chain connects TRBV2 to TRBJ2-1, with a possible D match to TRBD1 (6 bases). Germline V gene lookup returns CDR1 SNHLY and CDR2 FYNNEI. The CDR3 is made up of 13 amino acids. V was shortened by 4 bases and J by 5 bases, with 9 bases between the two germline ends.

The table lists this clonotype with many counts. The J gene is TRBJ2-7, the V gene TRBV28; 10 bases match TRBD2. V shed 4 bases and J 1 base; nucleotides not matched to a gene: 10. In germline, CDR1 is MDHEN, CDR2 SYDVKM. The CDR3 length is 17 residues. The CDR3 DNA reads TGTGCCAGCAGTTCGCGACTAGCGGGCACGAGATCCTACGAGCAGTACTTC. Translated: CASSSRLAGTRSYEQYF.

This clonotype was seen at least ten times. The rearrangement joins TRBV20-1 to TRBJ2-7; no clear D. Germline CDR1 reads DFQATT; CDR2 reads SNEGSKA (reference sequence). The CDR3 consists of 14 residues. Trimming stripped 0 bases from V and 4 bases from J, with 13 bases between. The chain's CDR3 is CSAREPDFPYEQYF. As DNA, the CDR3 is TGCAGTGCTAGAGAACCCGATTTTCCGTACGAGCAGTACTTC.

This clonotype was counted at least ten times. The chain is built from TRBV29-1 and TRBJ2-3, with a tentative D call TRBD2 (7 bases). V shed 1 base and J shed 5 bases, with 13 bases lying between them. The V gene's germline CDR1 is SQVTM and CDR2 ANQGSEA. This CDR3 is 14 amino acids long. The CDR3: CSVEVRGRVDTQYF. The CDR3, as DNA: TGCAGCGTTGAAGTAAGGGGGAGGGTAGATACGCAGTATTTT.

The table lists this clonotype with many counts. The chain carries TRBV5-1 and TRBJ1-4; 7 bases match TRBD1. V lost 0 bases to trimming and J lost 11 bases; unmatched junction nucleotides: 10. CDR1 is SGHRS and CDR2 is YFSETQ in the germline V gene. The CDR3 sequence is 15 residues long. CDR3 sequence reads: CASSLDDREVRKLFF. CDR3 nucleotide sequence: TGCGCCAGCAGCTTGGACGACAGGGAGGTGAGGAAACTGTTTTTT.

The rearrangement uses TRBV4-3 and TRBJ2-2; TRBD2 is a possible D gene (6 bases). CDR1 is LGHNA, CDR2 YSLEER, per germline. There are 12 residues in the CDR3. V was pared by 3 bases and J by 9 bases, with 8 bases between. CDR3 region: CASSHTSRELFF. CDR3 nucleotides: TGCGCCAGCAGCCATACTAGCAGGGAGCTGTTTTTT.

The chain uses TRBV19 and TRBJ2-1; the D gene is possibly TRBD1 (6 bases). The CDR3 sequence is 14 residues long. The germline V gene has CDR1 LNHDA and CDR2 SQIVND (reference sequence). Trimming removed 3 bases at V and 2 bases at J, with 8 bases between. The CDR3 DNA follows: TGTGCCAGTAGTATGAGGACAGCCTACAATGAGCAGTTCTTC. Translated, it gives CASSMRTAYNEQFF.

This clonotype was observed at least ten times. The CDR3 sequence is CASTNGRAGVGTGELFF. CDR3 coding DNA: TGTGCCAGCACCAACGGGCGGGCGGGAGTAGGCACCGGGGAGCTGTTTTTT. V usage is TRBV7-2 and J usage is TRBJ2-2; 7 bases are a match to TRBD2. The germline CDR1 and CDR2 sequences are SGHTA and FQGNSA. This CDR3 spans 17 amino acids. The V segment lost 7 bases and the J segment 4 bases; nucleotides outside the gene matches: 15.

This clonotype was observed at least ten times. The chain carries TRBV7-8 and TRBJ2-1; D is possibly TRBD2 (6 bases). The ends were cut back, 1 base at V and 8 bases at J, with 12 bases in the middle. CDR1 is SGHVS and CDR2 is FQNEAQ in the germline V gene. This CDR3 contains 14 residues. CDR3 nucleotide sequence: TGTGCCAGCAGCTTAGTGGGACTTACGTATGAGCAGTTCTTC. Protein product: CASSLVGLTYEQFF.

The chain joins TRBV20-1 to TRBJ2-5; 11 bases fit TRBD2. The CDR3 runs to 17 residues. Germline loops: CDR1 DFQATT, CDR2 SNEGSKA (reference sequence). J gave up 1 base and V 1 base, and 8 bases lay outside the gene matches. CDR3 loop: CSARVLGLAASQETQYF. CDR3 bases: TGCAGTGCTAGAGTTTTGGGACTAGCGGCCTCCCAAGAGACCCAGTACTTC.